The rows below give T cell receptor beta chains drawn from one sample of a study of cytomegalovirus exposure and HLA in healthy donors. Clones were sequenced by immunoSEQ multiplex PCR, and TCRdb holds only the in-frame ones, with some missing. The sample holds tens of thousands of clones, around 84% seen once. The specimen sequenced was PBMCs. The source is a young man in good health and CMV-seronegative. Both conserved end residues are part of each CDR3. Each record gives: D gene, V gene, clone size, J gene, CDR3 protein, CDR3 DNA. D genes are given only for firm matches. Where a row states a size, it is once, few, many or the class of an expanded clone; other rows omit it.

d_call: TRBD1
v_call: TRBV28
clone_size: .
j_call: TRBJ1-2
cdr3_aa: CASSSFGGTVFRGYGYTF
cdr3_nt: TGTGCCAGCAGTTCTTTCGGAGGGACAGTCTTCCGGGGGTATGGCTACACCTTC

d_call: .
v_call: TRBV18
clone_size: .
j_call: TRBJ1-1
cdr3_aa: CASSLISDTEAFF
cdr3_nt: TGTGCCAGCTCACTTATAAGCGACACTGAAGCTTTCTTT

d_call: TRBD2
v_call: TRBV11-2
clone_size: .
j_call: TRBJ2-1
cdr3_aa: CASSSLAERYNEQFF
cdr3_nt: TGTGCCAGCAGCTCACTAGCGGAAAGATACAATGAGCAGTTCTTC

d_call: .
v_call: TRBV2
clone_size: .
j_call: TRBJ1-2
cdr3_aa: CASSGNRVEDYGYTF
cdr3_nt: TGTGCCAGCAGTGGCAACAGGGTCGAGGACTATGGCTACACCTTC

d_call: .
v_call: TRBV27
clone_size: .
j_call: TRBJ2-7
cdr3_aa: CASKGDSYEQYF
cdr3_nt: TGTGCCAGCAAGGGGGACTCCTACGAGCAGTACTTC

d_call: .
v_call: TRBV6-5
clone_size: .
j_call: TRBJ1-2
cdr3_aa: CASATGTYYGYTF
cdr3_nt: TGTGCCAGTGCCACCGGGACATACTATGGCTACACCTTC

d_call: .
v_call: TRBV4-3
clone_size: .
j_call: TRBJ1-5
cdr3_aa: CASSQAFGLNQPQHF
cdr3_nt: TGCGCCAGCAGCCAAGCCTTCGGTCTCAATCAGCCCCAGCATTTT

d_call: .
v_call: TRBV30
clone_size: once
j_call: TRBJ2-7
cdr3_aa: CAWSITGSDSYEQYF
cdr3_nt: TGTGCCTGGAGCATAACCGGGAGCGACTCCTACGAGCAGTACTTC

d_call: TRBD2
v_call: TRBV18
clone_size: .
j_call: TRBJ2-1
cdr3_aa: CASSLAGREFF
cdr3_nt: TGTGCCAGCTCCCTAGCGGGAAGGGAGTTCTTC

d_call: TRBD1
v_call: TRBV6-5
clone_size: .
j_call: TRBJ1-2
cdr3_aa: CASRPRDRLYGYTF
cdr3_nt: TGTGCCAGCAGGCCTAGGGACAGACTCTATGGCTACACCTTC

d_call: .
v_call: TRBV7-3
clone_size: .
j_call: TRBJ2-2
cdr3_aa: CASRYDSGELFF
cdr3_nt: TGTGCCAGCAGATACGACAGCGGGGAGCTGTTTTTT

d_call: TRBD1
v_call: TRBV2
clone_size: .
j_call: TRBJ1-2
cdr3_aa: CASSEARTQGAGYTF
cdr3_nt: TGTGCCAGCAGTGAAGCTAGGACGCAGGGGGCTGGCTACACCTTC

d_call: .
v_call: TRBV7-2
clone_size: .
j_call: TRBJ1-5
cdr3_aa: CASSLVLNSNQPQHF
cdr3_nt: TGTGCCAGCAGCTTAGTACTCAATAGCAATCAGCCCCAGCATTTT

d_call: .
v_call: TRBV5-1
clone_size: few
j_call: TRBJ2-3
cdr3_aa: CASSLEAVPTADTQYF
cdr3_nt: TGCGCCAGCAGCTTGGAGGCGGTCCCCACCGCAGATACGCAGTATTTT

d_call: .
v_call: TRBV7-9
clone_size: .
j_call: TRBJ1-5
cdr3_aa: CASSYRDNNQPQHF
cdr3_nt: TGTGCCAGCAGCTACCGGGACAACAATCAGCCCCAGCATTTT

d_call: TRBD2
v_call: TRBV4-2
clone_size: .
j_call: TRBJ2-5
cdr3_aa: CASSRRISGTEETQYF
cdr3_nt: TGTGCCAGCAGCCGACGAATAAGCGGGACCGAAGAGACCCAGTACTTC

d_call: .
v_call: TRBV18
clone_size: .
j_call: TRBJ1-5
cdr3_aa: CASSPSRDHNQPQHF
cdr3_nt: TGTGCCAGCTCACCCAGCCGGGATCACAATCAGCCCCAGCATTTT

d_call: .
v_call: TRBV27
clone_size: .
j_call: TRBJ1-1
cdr3_aa: CASRTTGWNTEAFF
cdr3_nt: TGTGCCAGCAGGACTACAGGGTGGAACACTGAAGCTTTCTTT

d_call: .
v_call: TRBV30
clone_size: .
j_call: TRBJ1-1
cdr3_aa: CAWKGLLGPEAFF
cdr3_nt: TGTGCCTGGAAGGGACTACTCGGGCCCGAAGCTTTCTTT

d_call: TRBD1
v_call: TRBV11-2
clone_size: .
j_call: TRBJ1-2
cdr3_aa: CASSFNRGRGYTF
cdr3_nt: TGTGCCAGCAGCTTCAACAGGGGTCGTGGCTACACCTTC

d_call: .
v_call: TRBV5-1
clone_size: .
j_call: TRBJ2-3
cdr3_aa: CASSGAASTDTQYF
cdr3_nt: TGCGCCAGCAGCGGGGCAGCTAGCACAGATACGCAGTATTTT

d_call: .
v_call: TRBV6-4
clone_size: .
j_call: TRBJ2-3
cdr3_aa: CASSDSSSSTVDTQYF
cdr3_nt: TGTGCCAGCAGTGACTCGAGCAGCTCCACAGTAGATACGCAGTATTTT

d_call: .
v_call: TRBV15
clone_size: .
j_call: TRBJ1-2
cdr3_aa: CATSRELGRYGYTF
cdr3_nt: TGTGCCACCAGCAGAGAGCTGGGGAGGTATGGCTACACCTTC

d_call: .
v_call: TRBV2
clone_size: .
j_call: TRBJ1-5
cdr3_aa: CASNKDSPNQPQHF
cdr3_nt: TGTGCCAGCAACAAGGACAGCCCAAATCAGCCCCAGCATTTT

d_call: .
v_call: TRBV7-2
clone_size: .
j_call: TRBJ2-2
cdr3_aa: CASSQTPGELFF
cdr3_nt: TGTGCCAGCAGCCAGACACCCGGGGAGCTGTTTTTT

d_call: .
v_call: TRBV19
clone_size: .
j_call: TRBJ1-1
cdr3_aa: CASSIDLAGGGWNTEAFF
cdr3_nt: TGTGCCAGTAGTATAGACTTAGCGGGGGGAGGTTGGAACACTGAAGCTTTCTTT

d_call: .
v_call: TRBV25-1
clone_size: .
j_call: TRBJ1-1
cdr3_aa: CASSEPYGGAEAFF
cdr3_nt: TGTGCCAGCAGTGAACCCTATGGGGGCGCTGAAGCTTTCTTT

d_call: .
v_call: TRBV10-1
clone_size: few
j_call: TRBJ1-4
cdr3_aa: CASSTGGKGPEKLFF
cdr3_nt: TGCGCCAGCAGCACCGGAGGAAAGGGTCCCGAAAAACTGTTTTTT

d_call: TRBD1
v_call: TRBV19
clone_size: few
j_call: TRBJ1-5
cdr3_aa: CASSRGRQPQHF
cdr3_nt: TGTGCCAGTAGCAGGGGGAGGCAGCCCCAGCATTTT